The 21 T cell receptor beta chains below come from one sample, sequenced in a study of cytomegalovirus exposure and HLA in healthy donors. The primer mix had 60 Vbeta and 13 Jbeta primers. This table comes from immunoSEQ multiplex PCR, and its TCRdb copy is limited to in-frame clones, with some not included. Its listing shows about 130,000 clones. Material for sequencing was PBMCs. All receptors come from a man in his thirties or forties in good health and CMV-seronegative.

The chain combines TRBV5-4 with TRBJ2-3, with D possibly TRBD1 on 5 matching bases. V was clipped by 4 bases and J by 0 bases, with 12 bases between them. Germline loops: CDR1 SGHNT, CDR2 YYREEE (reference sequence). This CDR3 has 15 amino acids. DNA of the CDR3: TGTGCCAGCAGCCCAGGACATACCAGCACAGATACGCAGTATTTT. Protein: CASSPGHTSTDTQYF. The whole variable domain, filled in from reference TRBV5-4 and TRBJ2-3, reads ETGVTQSPTHLIKTRGQQVTLRCSSQSGHNTVSWYQQALGQGPQFIFQYYREEENGRGNFPPRFSGLQFPNYSSELNVNALELDDSALYLCASSPGHTSTDTQYFGPGTRLTVL.

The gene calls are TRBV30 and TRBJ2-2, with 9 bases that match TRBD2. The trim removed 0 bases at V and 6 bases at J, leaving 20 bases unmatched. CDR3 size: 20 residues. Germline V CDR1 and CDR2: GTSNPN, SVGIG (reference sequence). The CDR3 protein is CAWSVWRQGGGLAHAGELFF. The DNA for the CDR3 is TGTGCCTGGAGTGTATGGAGACAGGGAGGGGGACTAGCTCATGCCGGGGAGCTGTTTTTT. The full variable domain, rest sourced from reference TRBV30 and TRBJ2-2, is SQTIHQWPATLVQPVGSPLSLECTVEGTSNPNLYWYRQAAGRGLQLLFYSVGIGQISSEVPQNLSASRPQDRQFILSSKKLLLSDSGFYLCAWSVWRQGGGLAHAGELFFGEGSRLTVL.

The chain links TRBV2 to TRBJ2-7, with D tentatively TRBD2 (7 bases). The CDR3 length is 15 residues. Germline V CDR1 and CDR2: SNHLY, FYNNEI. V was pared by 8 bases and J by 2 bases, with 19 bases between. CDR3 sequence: CASGRGGGPTYEQYF. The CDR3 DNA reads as TGTGCCAGCGGGAGGGGGGGAGGCCCCACCTACGAGCAGTACTTC.

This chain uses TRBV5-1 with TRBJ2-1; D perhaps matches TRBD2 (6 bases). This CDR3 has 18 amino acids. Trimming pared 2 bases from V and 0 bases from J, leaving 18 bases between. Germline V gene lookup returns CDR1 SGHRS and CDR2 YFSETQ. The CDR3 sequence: CASSFPGSGLSSYNEQFF. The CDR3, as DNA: TGCGCCAGCAGCTTCCCCGGGAGCGGGCTAAGCTCCTACAATGAGCAGTTCTTC.

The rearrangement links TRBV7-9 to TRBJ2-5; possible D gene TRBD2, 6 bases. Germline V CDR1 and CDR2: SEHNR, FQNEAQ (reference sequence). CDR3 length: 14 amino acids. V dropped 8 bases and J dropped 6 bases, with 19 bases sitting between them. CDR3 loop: CASAGTGRRKTQYF. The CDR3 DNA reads TGTGCCAGCGCAGGGACCGGGAGAAGGAAGACCCAGTACTTC.

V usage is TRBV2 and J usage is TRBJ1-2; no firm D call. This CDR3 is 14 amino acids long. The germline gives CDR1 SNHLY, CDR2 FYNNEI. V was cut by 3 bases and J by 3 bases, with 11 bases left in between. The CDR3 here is CASSELLPDYGYTF. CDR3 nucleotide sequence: TGTGCCAGCAGTGAGCTCCTACCCGACTATGGCTACACCTTC.

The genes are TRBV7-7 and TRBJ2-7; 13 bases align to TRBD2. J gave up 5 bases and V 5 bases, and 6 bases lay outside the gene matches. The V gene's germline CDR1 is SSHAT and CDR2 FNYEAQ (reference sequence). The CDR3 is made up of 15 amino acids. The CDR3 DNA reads TGTGCCAGCAGCGCCGGACTAGCGGGAGTTAACGAGCAGTACTTC. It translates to CASSAGLAGVNEQYF. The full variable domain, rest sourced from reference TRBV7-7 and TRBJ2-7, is GAGVSQSPRYKVTKRGQDVTLRCDPISSHATLYWYQQALGQGPEFLTYFNYEAQPDKSGLPSDRFSAERPEGSISTLTIQRTEQRDSAMYRCASSAGLAGVNEQYFGPGTRLTVT.

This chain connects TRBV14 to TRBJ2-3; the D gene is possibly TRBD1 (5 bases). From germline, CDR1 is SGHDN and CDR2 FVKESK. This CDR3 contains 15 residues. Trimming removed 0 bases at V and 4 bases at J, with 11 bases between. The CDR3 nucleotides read TGTGCCAGCAGCCAAGATTGGCAGGGTTCAGATACGCAGTATTTT. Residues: CASSQDWQGSDTQYF.

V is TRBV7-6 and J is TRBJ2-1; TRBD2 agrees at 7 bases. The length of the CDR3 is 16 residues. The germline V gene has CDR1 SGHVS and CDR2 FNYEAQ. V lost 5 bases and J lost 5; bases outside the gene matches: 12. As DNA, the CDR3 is TGTGCCAGCAGCCCTGCAACTAGCGCCCCGGACAATGAGCAGTTCTTC. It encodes CASSPATSAPDNEQFF.

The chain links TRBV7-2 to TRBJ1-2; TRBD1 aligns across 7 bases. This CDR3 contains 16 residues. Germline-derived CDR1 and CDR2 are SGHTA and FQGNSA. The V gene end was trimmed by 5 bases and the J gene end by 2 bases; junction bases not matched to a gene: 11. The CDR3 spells CASSRTPLTGNYGYTF. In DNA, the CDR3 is TGTGCCAGCAGCCGCACTCCCTTGACAGGGAACTATGGCTACACCTTC.

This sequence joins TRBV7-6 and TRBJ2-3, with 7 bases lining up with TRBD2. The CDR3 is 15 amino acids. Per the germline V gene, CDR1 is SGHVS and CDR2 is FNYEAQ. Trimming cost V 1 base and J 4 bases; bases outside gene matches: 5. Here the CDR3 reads CASSLGAGRPDTQYF. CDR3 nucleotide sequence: TGTGCCAGCAGCTTAGGAGCGGGAAGACCAGATACGCAGTATTTT.

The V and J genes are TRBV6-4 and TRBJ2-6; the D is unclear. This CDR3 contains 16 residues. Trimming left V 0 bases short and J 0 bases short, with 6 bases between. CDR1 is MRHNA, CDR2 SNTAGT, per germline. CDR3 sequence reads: CASSDSTNSGANVLTF. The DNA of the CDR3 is TGTGCCAGCAGTGACTCGACAAACTCTGGGGCCAACGTCCTGACTTTC.

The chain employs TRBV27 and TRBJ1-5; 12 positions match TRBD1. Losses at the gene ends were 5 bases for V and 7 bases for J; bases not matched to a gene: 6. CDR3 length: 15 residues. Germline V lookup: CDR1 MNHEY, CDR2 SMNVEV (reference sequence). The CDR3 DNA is TGTGCCAGCAGTCCGGGACAGGGGGCATCCCAGCCCCAGCATTTT. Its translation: CASSPGQGASQPQHF.

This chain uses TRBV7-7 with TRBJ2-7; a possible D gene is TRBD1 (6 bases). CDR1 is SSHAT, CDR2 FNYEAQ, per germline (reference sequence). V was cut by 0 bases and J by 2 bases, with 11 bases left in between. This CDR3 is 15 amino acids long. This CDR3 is CASSLAAGAPYEQYF. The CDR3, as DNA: TGTGCCAGCAGCTTAGCGGCAGGGGCCCCCTACGAGCAGTACTTC.

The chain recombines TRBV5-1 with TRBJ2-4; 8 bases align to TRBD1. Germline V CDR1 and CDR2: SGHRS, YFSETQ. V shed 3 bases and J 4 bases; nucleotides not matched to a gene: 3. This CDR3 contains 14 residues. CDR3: CASSWGTGKNIQYF. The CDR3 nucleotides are TGCGCCAGCAGCTGGGGGACAGGAAAAAACATTCAGTACTTC.

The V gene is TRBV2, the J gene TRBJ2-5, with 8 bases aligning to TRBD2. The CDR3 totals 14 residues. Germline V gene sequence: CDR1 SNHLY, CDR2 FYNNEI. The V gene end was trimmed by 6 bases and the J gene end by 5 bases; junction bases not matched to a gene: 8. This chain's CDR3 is CASRNRGGEETQYF. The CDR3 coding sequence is TGTGCCAGCAGGAATCGGGGGGGGGAGGAGACCCAGTACTTC.

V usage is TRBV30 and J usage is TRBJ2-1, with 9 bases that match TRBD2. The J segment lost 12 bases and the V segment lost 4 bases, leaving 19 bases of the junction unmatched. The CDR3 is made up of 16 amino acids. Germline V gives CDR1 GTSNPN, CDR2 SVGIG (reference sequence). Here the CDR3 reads CAWTTPGAGGPLAQFF. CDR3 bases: TGTGCCTGGACTACCCCGGGAGCGGGAGGCCCCTTGGCGCAGTTCTTC. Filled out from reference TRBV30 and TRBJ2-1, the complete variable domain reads SQTIHQWPATLVQPVGSPLSLECTVEGTSNPNLYWYRQAAGRGLQLLFYSVGIGQISSEVPQNLSASRPQDRQFILSSKKLLLSDSGFYLCAWTTPGAGGPLAQFFGPGTRLTVL.

CDR3: CATSRDKSASGSFNYNEQFF. The CDR3 bases are TGTGCCACCAGCAGAGATAAAAGTGCTAGCGGGAGTTTTAATTACAATGAGCAGTTCTTC. The chain has TRBV15 and TRBJ2-1; 10 bases are a match to TRBD2. V lost 0 bases to trimming and J lost 4 bases; unmatched junction nucleotides: 15. CDR1 is LNHNV, CDR2 YYDKDF, per germline (reference sequence). The CDR3 length is 20 residues.

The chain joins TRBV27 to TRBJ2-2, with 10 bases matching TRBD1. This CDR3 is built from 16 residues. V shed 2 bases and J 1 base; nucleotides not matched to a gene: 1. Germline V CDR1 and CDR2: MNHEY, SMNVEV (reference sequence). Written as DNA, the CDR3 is TGTGCCAGCAGTTTAGGACAGGGGGGGAACACCGGGGAGCTGTTTTTT. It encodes CASSLGQGGNTGELFF.

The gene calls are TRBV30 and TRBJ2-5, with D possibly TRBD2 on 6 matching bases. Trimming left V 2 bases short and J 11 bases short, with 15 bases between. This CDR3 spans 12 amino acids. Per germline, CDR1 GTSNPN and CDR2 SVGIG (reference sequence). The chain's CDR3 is CAWSPWRGQQYF. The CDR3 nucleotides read TGTGCCTGGAGTCCCTGGCGGGGTCAGCAGTACTTC.

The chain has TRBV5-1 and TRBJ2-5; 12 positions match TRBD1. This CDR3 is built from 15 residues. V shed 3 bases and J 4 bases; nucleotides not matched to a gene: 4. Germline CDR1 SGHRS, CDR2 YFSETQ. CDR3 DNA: TGCGCCAGCAGCTACCGGGACAGGGGGCCAGAGACCCAGTACTTC. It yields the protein CASSYRDRGPETQYF.